The clone carrying this TCR beta chain appeared a few times. The table came from immunoSEQ multiplex PCR; TCRdb's copy has only in-frame clones and leaves some out. The data contain around 70,000 clones, over 75% of them singletons. This record comes from a study of OX40 agonist ivuxolimab in advanced cancers. Germline CDR1 and CDR2: LNHNV and YYDKDF (reference sequence). The CDR3 runs 15 residues. V was trimmed by 0 bases and J by 4 bases, leaving 9 bases between them. This rearrangement joins TRBV15 to TRBJ2-2; D remains unclear. The TCR comes from an adult with an advanced solid tumor such as melanoma, head and neck, liver or kidney cancer. Sequences were derived from CD4+ or CD8+ T cells sorted from blood, sampled in a trial of the OX40 agonist ivuxolimab. The CDR3 region is CATSREKRPTGELFF. In nucleotides, the CDR3 is TGTGCCACCAGCAGAGAAAAACGGCCCACCGGGGAGCTGTTTTTT.